The rows below give T cell receptor beta chains drawn from one sample of a study of blood T cell repertoires in COVID-19. Using immunoSEQ multiplex PCR, the repertoire was profiled, and TCRdb retains in-frame clones only, with some absent. The sample consists of over 130,000 clones, around 87% of them appearing once. Sequenced: peripheral blood. Source of these receptors: a human donor in a cohort sampled during active COVID-19. Both conserved end residues are part of each CDR3. The order of the fields is V gene, clone size, J gene, D gene, CDR3 protein, CDR3 DNA. D genes are given only for firm matches. Expanded clones are given a class, and other clones once, few, many or no size at all.

TRBV30	few	TRBJ1-2	.	CAWSSLQGNYGYTF	TGTGCCTGGAGTTCTTTACAGGGTAACTATGGCTACACCTTC
TRBV3-1/TRBV3-2	many	TRBJ2-7	.	CASSQTFLGEQYF	TGTGCCAGCAGCCAAACATTCCTAGGCGAGCAGTACTTC
TRBV9	.	TRBJ2-1	.	CASSPTGSPYNEQFF	TGTGCCAGCAGCCCTACAGGGTCCCCCTACAATGAGCAGTTCTTC
TRBV2	.	TRBJ2-3	TRBD2	CASLVLAGTDTQYF	TGTGCCAGCCTCGTGCTAGCGGGGACAGATACGCAGTATTTT
TRBV20-1	.	TRBJ2-7	TRBD2	CSVSSSGSYEQYF	TGCAGTGTTAGTTCTAGCGGATCGTACGAGCAGTACTTC
TRBV2	many	TRBJ1-5	.	CASSEEGGFNQPQHF	TGTGCCAGCAGTGAAGAGGGAGGGTTCAATCAGCCCCAGCATTTT
TRBV27	.	TRBJ1-2	.	CASSLRQGPTNYGYTF	TGTGCCAGCAGTTTACGTCAGGGCCCCACTAACTATGGCTACACCTTC
TRBV12-3/TRBV12-4	.	TRBJ2-5	.	CASSLVRRETQYF	TGTGCCAGCAGTTTAGTTCGGAGGGAGACCCAGTACTTC
TRBV9	.	TRBJ2-7	.	CASSGRSSYEQYF	TGTGCCAGCAGTGGCCGAAGCTCCTACGAGCAGTACTTC
TRBV29-1	few	TRBJ1-4	TRBD1	CSVAQGATNEKLFF	TGCAGCGTTGCACAGGGGGCAACTAATGAAAAACTGTTTTTT
TRBV7-9	.	TRBJ2-5	.	CASSIREETQYF	TGTGCCAGCAGCATCAGGGAAGAGACCCAGTACTTC